Presented here are 17 T cell receptor beta chains from one specimen sequenced in a study of T cells after yellow fever vaccination. Each CDR3 protein is one row after TCRdb ran MiXCR on the 5' RACE reads. The profile shows around 310,000 distinct CDR3 sequences, around 4.3% of them singletons. This specimen was PBMCs, taken 15 days after the yellow fever booster vaccination. The receptors originated from a young man who received the YFV17D yellow fever vaccine.

This clonotype was observed a few times. The V gene is TRBV15, the J gene TRBJ2-3; 10 bases are shared with TRBD2. J lost 1 base, V lost 1 base, and 5 bases had no gene match. Germline V gene sequence: CDR1 LNHNV, CDR2 YYDKDF (reference sequence). The CDR3 runs to 17 residues. This CDR3 is CATSRAFTSGGTDTQYF. The CDR3 bases are TGTGCCACCAGCAGAGCCTTCACTAGCGGGGGCACAGATACGCAGTATTTT.

There are a few counts of this clonotype. V usage is TRBV5-1 and J usage is TRBJ1-1; 8 nucleotides agree with TRBD1. This CDR3 is 15 amino acids long. Looked up from germline, CDR1 is SGHRS and CDR2 is YFSETQ. With 3 bases clipped from V and 1 base from J, the junction kept 5 bases outside the gene matches. CDR3 coding DNA: TGCGCCAGCAGCTCAACAGGGGGGACGAACACTGAAGCTTTCTTT. As protein: CASSSTGGTNTEAFF.

This clonotype was recorded at least ten times. V is TRBV18 and J is TRBJ2-3, with unresolved D. The CDR3 has 16 residues. Germline assignment: CDR1 KGHSH and CDR2 LQKENI. The ends were cut back, 0 bases at V and 2 bases at J, with 12 bases in the middle. The DNA for the CDR3 is TGTGCCAGCTCACCACCCTCCGGACGGATCACAGATACGCAGTATTTT. Protein sequence: CASSPPSGRITDTQYF.

The chain uses TRBV7-2 and TRBJ1-2; no definite D call. CDR3 size: 13 residues. Germline assignment: CDR1 SGHTA and CDR2 FQGNSA. Trimming took off 5 bases at V and 4 bases at J, with 11 bases between the two ends. The CDR3 nucleotides read TGTGCCAGCAGCCTCAAAGGGAGCTATGGCTACACCTTC. Its translation is CASSLKGSYGYTF. Filled out from reference TRBV7-2 and TRBJ1-2, the complete variable domain reads GAGVSQSPSNKVTEKGKDVELRCDPISGHTALYWYRQSLGQGLEFLIYFQGNSAPDKSGLPSDRFSAERTGGSVSTLTIQRTQQEDSAVYLCASSLKGSYGYTFGSGTRLTVV.

In its sample, this clonotype was seen many times. V and J are TRBV4-3 and TRBJ1-6; no definite D call. Germline lookup yields CDR1 LGHNA and CDR2 YSLEER. V lost 1 base to trimming and J lost 7 bases, with 14 bases between them. This CDR3 region has 16 residues. The CDR3 region is CASSQVTGRRNSPLHF. The CDR3 coding sequence is TGCGCCAGCAGCCAAGTGACGGGGAGGCGGAATTCACCCCTCCACTTT.

This clonotype was seen repeatedly, ten times or more. The genes are TRBV29-1 and TRBJ2-7; D may be TRBD1 or TRBD2 (5 bases each). Trimming removed 7 bases at V and 0 bases at J, with 13 bases between. This CDR3 is built from 13 residues. The germline V gene encodes CDR1 SQVTM and CDR2 ANQGSEA. DNA for the CDR3: TGCAGCGCCCGCTTGGGGGACTCCTACGAGCAGTACTTC. Translating it yields CSARLGDSYEQYF.

The V and J genes are TRBV12-5 and TRBJ1-5; D may be TRBD1 (5 bases). The CDR3 loop spans 12 amino acids. The V end lost 7 bases, the J end lost 6 bases, and 10 bases lay between the germline ends. Germline CDR1 LGHNT, CDR2 FRNRAP. In DNA, the CDR3 is TGTGCTAGTGCCTCGGGGGTTCAGCCCCAGCATTTT. Amino acids: CASASGVQPQHF.

The V and J genes are TRBV10-3 and TRBJ2-7; D is ambiguous. V was clipped by 3 bases and J by 4 bases, with 13 bases between them. The CDR3 is made up of 14 amino acids. The germline gives CDR1 ENHRY, CDR2 SYGVKD. The CDR3 reads CAISDLMKRYEQYF. The CDR3 nucleotides are TGTGCCATCAGTGATCTTATGAAACGATACGAGCAGTACTTC.

This clonotype has a handful of counts. Possible read error: a much larger clone is one base away. This chain joins TRBV19 and TRBJ2-2; TRBD2 might be the D (5 bases). The CDR3 has 13 amino acids. Germline values: CDR1 LNHDA, CDR2 SQIVND (reference sequence). CDR3 in amino acids: CASASPNTGELVF. The CDR3 DNA sequence: TGTGCCAGTGCTAGCCCCAACACCGGGGAGCTGGTTTTT.

The chain combines TRBV11-3 with TRBJ2-1; TRBD2 matches 8 bases. This CDR3 is built from 16 residues. Germline CDR1 reads SGHNT; CDR2 reads YENEEA. V was pared by 0 bases and J by 0 bases, with 1 base of the junction left unmatched. CDR3 sequence (DNA): TGTGCCAGCAGCTTAGATGGGACTAGCTCCTACAATGAGCAGTTCTTC. The encoded protein is CASSLDGTSSYNEQFF.

This clonotype was seen more than once but under ten times. This chain joins TRBV7-2 and TRBJ2-3; D perhaps matches TRBD2 (5 bases). V was cut by 3 bases and J by 5 bases, with 21 bases left in between. Germline V gives CDR1 SGHTA, CDR2 FQGNSA. This CDR3 is 17 amino acids long. CDR3 bases: TGTGCCAGCAGCTTCCCACCCGGGAAAGCAAGTGAAGATACGCAGTATTTT. It is translated as CASSFPPGKASEDTQYF.

The table lists this clonotype with many counts. V is TRBV5-1 and J is TRBJ2-2, with a weak D call TRBD1 (5 bases). The CDR3 length is 15 residues. Trimming shortened V by 1 base and J by 3 bases, and 10 bases separated the two germline ends. The germline V gene has CDR1 SGHRS and CDR2 YFSETQ. The CDR3 DNA is TGCGCCAGCAGCTTGATCGGCAGGGACACCGGGGAGCTGTTTTTT. It specifies CASSLIGRDTGELFF.

Of note for this clonotype: An end of the junction does not agree with germline; a read error may underlie this. The chain recombines TRBV20-1 with TRBJ2-1; D call uncertain. Germline lookup yields CDR1 DFQATT and CDR2 SNEGSKA (reference sequence). The CDR3 runs 15 residues. In nucleotides, the CDR3 is TGCAGTGCTAGTGTCCCAGGTTCCTCCTACAGTGAGCAGTTCTTC. Amino acid sequence: CSASVPGSSYSEQFF.

The V gene is TRBV27, the J gene TRBJ1-5, with D possibly TRBD1 on 6 matching bases. V was trimmed by 5 bases and J by 10 bases, leaving 18 bases between them. This CDR3 comprises 14 residues. Germline V gene data show CDR1 as MNHEY and CDR2 as SMNVEV (reference sequence). This chain's CDR3 is CASSLQGGLEPQHF. CDR3 nucleotides: TGTGCCAGCAGTCTACAGGGCGGGCTAGAACCCCAGCATTTT.

In its sample, this clonotype was seen many times. As DNA, the CDR3 is TGTGCCAGCAGCGTCTGGGACAGGGGGAACAATCAGCCCCAGCATTTT. Translation gives CASSVWDRGNNQPQHF. The rearrangement links TRBV7-9 to TRBJ1-5; TRBD1 matches 11 bases. The CDR3 contains 16 residues. The V segment lost 5 bases and the J segment 3 bases; nucleotides outside the gene matches: 6. CDR1 and CDR2 (germline): SEHNR, FQNEAQ (reference sequence).

The sample holds many counts of this clonotype. V is TRBV6-2 or TRBV6-3 and J is TRBJ1-1; weak D call: TRBD1 (5 bases). CDR1 is MNHEY and CDR2 is SVGEGT in the germline V gene. This CDR3 has 15 residues. Trimming took off 2 bases at V and 0 bases at J, with 10 bases between the two ends. The CDR3 bases are TGTGCCAGCAGTTACCATGGGGCAGTGAACACTGAAGCTTTCTTT. This gives the protein CASSYHGAVNTEAFF.

The V call is TRBV18, the J call TRBJ2-1, with D perhaps TRBD1 or TRBD2 (6 bases each). CDR1 and CDR2 (germline): KGHSH, LQKENI. The CDR3 totals 15 residues. V dropped 0 bases and J dropped 12 bases, with 18 bases sitting between them. The CDR3 DNA is TGTGCCAGCTCACCACCTGTAGGGGGGACAATGGTGCAGTTCTTC. This gives the protein CASSPPVGGTMVQFF.